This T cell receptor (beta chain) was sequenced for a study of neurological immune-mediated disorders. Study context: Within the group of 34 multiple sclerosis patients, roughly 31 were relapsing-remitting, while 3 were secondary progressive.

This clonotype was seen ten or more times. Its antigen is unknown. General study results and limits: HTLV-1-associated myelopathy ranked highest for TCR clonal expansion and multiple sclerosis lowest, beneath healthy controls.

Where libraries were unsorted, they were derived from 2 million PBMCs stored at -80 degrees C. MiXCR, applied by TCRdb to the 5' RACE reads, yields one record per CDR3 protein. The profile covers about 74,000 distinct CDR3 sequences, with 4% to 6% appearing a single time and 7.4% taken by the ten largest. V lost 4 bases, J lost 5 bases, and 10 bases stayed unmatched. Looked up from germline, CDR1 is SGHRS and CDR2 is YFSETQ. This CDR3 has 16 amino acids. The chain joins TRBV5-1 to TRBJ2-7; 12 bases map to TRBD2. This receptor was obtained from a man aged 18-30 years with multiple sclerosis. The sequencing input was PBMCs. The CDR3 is CASSLRTSGVNDEQYF. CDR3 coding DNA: TGCGCCAGCAGCCTCCGGACTAGCGGGGTGAATGACGAGCAGTACTTC.